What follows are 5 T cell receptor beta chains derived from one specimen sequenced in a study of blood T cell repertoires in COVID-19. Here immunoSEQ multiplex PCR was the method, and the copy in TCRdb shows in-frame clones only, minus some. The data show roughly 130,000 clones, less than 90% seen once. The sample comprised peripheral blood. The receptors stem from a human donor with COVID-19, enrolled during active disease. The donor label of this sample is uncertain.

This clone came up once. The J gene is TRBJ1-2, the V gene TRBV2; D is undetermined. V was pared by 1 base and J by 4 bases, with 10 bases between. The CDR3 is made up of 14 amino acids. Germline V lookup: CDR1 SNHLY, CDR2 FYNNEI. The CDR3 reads CASSEGVSGYGYTF. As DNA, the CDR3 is TGTGCCAGCAGTGAAGGGGTATCGGGCTATGGCTACACCTTC.

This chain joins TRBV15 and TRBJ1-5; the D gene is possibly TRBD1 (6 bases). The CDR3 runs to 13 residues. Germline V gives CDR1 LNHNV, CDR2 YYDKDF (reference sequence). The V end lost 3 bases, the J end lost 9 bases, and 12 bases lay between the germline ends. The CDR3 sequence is CATSRERGWPQHF. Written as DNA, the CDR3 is TGTGCCACCAGCAGGGAGAGGGGGTGGCCCCAGCATTTT.

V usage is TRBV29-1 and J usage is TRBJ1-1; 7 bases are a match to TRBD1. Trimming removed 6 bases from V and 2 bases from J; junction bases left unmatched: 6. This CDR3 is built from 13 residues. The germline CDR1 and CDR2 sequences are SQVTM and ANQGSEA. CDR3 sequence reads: CSVDRVPNTEAFF. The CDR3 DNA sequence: TGCAGCGTAGACAGGGTCCCCAACACTGAAGCTTTCTTT.

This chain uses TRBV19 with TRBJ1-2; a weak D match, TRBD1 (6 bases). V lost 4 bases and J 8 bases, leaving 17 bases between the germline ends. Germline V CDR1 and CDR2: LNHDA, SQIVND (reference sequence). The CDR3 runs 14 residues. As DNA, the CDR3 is TGTGCCAGTAGTAATCGTGGCGGGGGGCTCGGCTACACCTTC. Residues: CASSNRGGGLGYTF.

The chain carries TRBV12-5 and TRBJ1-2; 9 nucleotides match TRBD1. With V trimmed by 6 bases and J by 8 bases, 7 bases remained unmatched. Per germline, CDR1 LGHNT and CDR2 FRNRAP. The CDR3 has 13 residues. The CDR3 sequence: CASGRDRVDGYTF. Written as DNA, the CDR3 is TGTGCTAGTGGCCGGGACAGGGTCGACGGCTACACCTTC. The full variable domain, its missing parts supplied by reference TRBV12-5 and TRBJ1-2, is DARVTQTPRHKVTEMGQEVTMRCQPILGHNTVFWYRQTMMQGLELLAYFRNRAPLDDSGMPKDRFSAEMPDATLATLKIQPSEPRDSAVYFCASGRDRVDGYTFGSGTRLTVV.